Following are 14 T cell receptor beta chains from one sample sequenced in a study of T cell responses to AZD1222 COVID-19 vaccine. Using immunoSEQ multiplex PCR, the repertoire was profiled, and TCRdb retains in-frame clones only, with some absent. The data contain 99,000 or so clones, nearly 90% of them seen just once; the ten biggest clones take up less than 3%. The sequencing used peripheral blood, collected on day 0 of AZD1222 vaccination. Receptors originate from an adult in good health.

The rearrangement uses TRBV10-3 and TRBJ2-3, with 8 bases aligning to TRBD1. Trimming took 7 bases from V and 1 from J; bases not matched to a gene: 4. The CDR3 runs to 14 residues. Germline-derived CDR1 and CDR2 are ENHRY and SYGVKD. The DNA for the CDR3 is TGTGCCATCACCTCGGGACAGGGCACAGATACGCAGTATTTT. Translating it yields CAITSGQGTDTQYF.

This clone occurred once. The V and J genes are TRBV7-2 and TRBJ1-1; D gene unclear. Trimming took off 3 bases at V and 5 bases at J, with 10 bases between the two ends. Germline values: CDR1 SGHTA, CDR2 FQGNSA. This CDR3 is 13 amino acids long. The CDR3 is CASSLGIKTEAFF. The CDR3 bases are TGTGCCAGCAGCTTGGGCATAAAAACTGAAGCTTTCTTT.

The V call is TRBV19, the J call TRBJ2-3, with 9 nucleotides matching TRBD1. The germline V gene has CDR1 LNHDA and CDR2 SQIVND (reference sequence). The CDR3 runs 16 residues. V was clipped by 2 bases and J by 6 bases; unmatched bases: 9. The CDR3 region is CASSISGTGLSDTQYF. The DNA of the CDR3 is TGTGCCAGTAGTATATCCGGGACAGGGCTATCCGATACGCAGTATTTT.

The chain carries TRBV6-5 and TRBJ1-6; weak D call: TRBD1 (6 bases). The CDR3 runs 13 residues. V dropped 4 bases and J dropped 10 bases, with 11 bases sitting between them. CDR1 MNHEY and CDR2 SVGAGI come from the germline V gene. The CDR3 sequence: CASSSLGGSPLHF. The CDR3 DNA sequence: TGTGCCAGCAGTTCCCTCGGGGGCTCACCCCTCCACTTT.

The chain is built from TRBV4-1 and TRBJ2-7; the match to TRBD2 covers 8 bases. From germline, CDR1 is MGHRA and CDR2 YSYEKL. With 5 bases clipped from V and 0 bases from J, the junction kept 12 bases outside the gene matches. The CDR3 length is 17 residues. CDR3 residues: CASSFRPGLGFSYEQYV. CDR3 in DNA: TGCGCCAGCAGCTTCCGACCGGGACTAGGCTTCTCCTACGAGCAGTACGTC.

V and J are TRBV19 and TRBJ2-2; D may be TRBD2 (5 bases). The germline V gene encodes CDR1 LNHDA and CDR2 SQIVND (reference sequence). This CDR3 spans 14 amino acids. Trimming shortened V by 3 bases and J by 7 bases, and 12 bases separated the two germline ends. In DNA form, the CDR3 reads TGTGCCAGTAGTATCATAGGAGGAGGCGGGGAGCTGTTTTTT. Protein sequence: CASSIIGGGGELFF.

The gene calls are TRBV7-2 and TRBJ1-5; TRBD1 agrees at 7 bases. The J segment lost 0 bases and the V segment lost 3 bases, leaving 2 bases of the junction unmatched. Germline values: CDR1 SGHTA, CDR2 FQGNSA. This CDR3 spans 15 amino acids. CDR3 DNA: TGTGCCAGCAGCTTGTGGGACAGTAGCAATCAGCCCCAGCATTTT. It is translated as CASSLWDSSNQPQHF.

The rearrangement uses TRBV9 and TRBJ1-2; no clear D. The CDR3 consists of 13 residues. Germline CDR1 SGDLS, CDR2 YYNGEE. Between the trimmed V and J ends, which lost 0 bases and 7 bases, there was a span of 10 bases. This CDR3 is CASSVDPTGGYTF. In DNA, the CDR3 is TGTGCCAGCAGCGTAGATCCGACGGGTGGCTACACCTTC.

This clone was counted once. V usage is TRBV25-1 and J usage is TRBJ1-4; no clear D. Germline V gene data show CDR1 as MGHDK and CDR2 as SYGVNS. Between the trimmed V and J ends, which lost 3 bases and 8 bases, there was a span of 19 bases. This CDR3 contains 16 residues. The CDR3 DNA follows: TGTGCCAGCAGTGACCCTACGACAACCCTCGGGGAAAAACTGTTTTTT. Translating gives CASSDPTTTLGEKLFF.

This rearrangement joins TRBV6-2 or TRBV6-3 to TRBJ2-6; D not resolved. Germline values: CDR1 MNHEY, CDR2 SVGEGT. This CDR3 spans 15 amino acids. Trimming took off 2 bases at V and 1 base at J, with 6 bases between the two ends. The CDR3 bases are TGTGCCAGCAGTTACGAAGGGTCTGGGGCCAACGTCCTGACTTTC. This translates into CASSYEGSGANVLTF.

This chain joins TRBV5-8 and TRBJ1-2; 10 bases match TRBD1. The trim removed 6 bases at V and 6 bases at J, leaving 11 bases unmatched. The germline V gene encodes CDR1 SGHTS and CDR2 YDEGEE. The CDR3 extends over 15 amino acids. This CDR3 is CASKGRDRGFHGYTF. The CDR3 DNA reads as TGTGCCAGCAAGGGACGGGACAGGGGTTTCCATGGCTACACCTTC.

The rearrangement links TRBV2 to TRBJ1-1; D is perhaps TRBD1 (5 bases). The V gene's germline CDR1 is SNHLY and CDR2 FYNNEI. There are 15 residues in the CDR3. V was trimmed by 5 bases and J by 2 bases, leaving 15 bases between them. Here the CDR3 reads CASSLDGADNTEAFF. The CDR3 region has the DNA TGTGCCAGCAGTTTAGATGGGGCAGACAACACTGAAGCTTTCTTT.

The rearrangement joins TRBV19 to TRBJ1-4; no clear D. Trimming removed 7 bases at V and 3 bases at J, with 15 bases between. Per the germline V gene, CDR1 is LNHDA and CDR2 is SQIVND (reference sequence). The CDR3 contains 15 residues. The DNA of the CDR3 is TGTGCCAGTAATAACGGACCCGCCTCTAATGAAAAACTGTTTTTT. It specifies CASNNGPASNEKLFF. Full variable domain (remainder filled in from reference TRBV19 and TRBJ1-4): DGGITQSPKYLFRKEGQNVTLSCEQNLNHDAMYWYRQDPGQGLRLIYYSQIVNDFQKGDIAEGYSVSREKKESFPLTVTSAQKNPTAFYLCASNNGPASNEKLFFGSGTQLSVL.

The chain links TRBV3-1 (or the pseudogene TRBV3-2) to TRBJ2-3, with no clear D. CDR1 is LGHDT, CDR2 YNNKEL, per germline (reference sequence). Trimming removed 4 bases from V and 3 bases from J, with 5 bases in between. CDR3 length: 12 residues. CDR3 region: CASSLGTDTQYF. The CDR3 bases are TGTGCCAGCAGCCTTGGGACAGATACGCAGTATTTT.